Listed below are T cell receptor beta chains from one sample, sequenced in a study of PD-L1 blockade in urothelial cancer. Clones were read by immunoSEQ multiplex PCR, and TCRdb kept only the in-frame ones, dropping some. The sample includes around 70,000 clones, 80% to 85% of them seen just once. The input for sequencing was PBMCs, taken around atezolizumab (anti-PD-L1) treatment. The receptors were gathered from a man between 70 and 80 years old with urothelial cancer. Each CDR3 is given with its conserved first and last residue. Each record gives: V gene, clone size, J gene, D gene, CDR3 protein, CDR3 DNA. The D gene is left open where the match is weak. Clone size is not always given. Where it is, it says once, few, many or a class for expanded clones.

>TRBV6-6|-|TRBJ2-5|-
CAVSGMERQGETQYF
TGTGCCGTCTCCGGCATGGAGCGGCAGGGGGAGACCCAGTACTTC
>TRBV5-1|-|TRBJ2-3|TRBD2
CASSPGLAGGPDTQYF
TGCGCCAGCAGCCCCGGACTAGCGGGAGGGCCGGATACGCAGTATTTT
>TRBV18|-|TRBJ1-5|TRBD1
CASSPGSTGTNQPQHF
TGTGCCAGCTCACCAGGCTCGACAGGGACGAATCAGCCCCAGCATTTT
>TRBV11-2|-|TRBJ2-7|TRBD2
CASSLAAGTRGPGYEQYF
TGTGCCAGCAGCTTAGCAGCCGGGACTAGGGGTCCCGGATACGAGCAGTACTTC
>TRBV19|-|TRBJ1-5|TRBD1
CASSRTGRGDSNQPQHF
TGTGCCAGTAGTCGGACAGGGCGCGGGGATAGCAATCAGCCCCAGCATTTT
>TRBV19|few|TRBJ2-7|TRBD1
CASSSSGTGIYEQYF
TGTGCCAGTAGTAGCTCCGGGACAGGGATCTACGAGCAGTACTTC
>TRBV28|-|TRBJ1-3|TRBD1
CASSFRTGGRGNTIYF
TGTGCCAGCAGCTTTCGGACAGGGGGACGCGGAAACACCATATATTTT
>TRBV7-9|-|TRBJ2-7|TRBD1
CASRPDRGQQYF
TGTGCCAGCAGGCCGGACAGGGGCCAGCAGTACTTC
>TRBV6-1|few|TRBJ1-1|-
CASLRDTEAFF
TGTGCCAGTCTGCGAGACACTGAAGCTTTCTTT
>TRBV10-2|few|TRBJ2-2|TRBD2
CASSLGLAGTGELFF
TGCGCCAGCAGCCTAGGACTAGCGGGCACCGGGGAGCTGTTTTTT
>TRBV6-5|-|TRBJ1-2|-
CASSMDRNYGYTF
TGTGCCAGCAGTATGGACAGAAACTATGGCTACACCTTC
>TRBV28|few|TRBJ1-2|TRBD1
CASSLYGTGTYGYTF
TGTGCCAGCAGTTTATACGGGACAGGGACCTATGGCTACACCTTC
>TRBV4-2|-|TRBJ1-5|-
CASSQGGRYNQPQHF
TGTGCCAGCAGCCAAGGAGGCCGATACAATCAGCCCCAGCATTTT
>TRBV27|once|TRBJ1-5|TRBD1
CASSWTGVNQPQHF
TGTGCCAGCAGTTGGACAGGGGTCAATCAGCCCCAGCATTTT
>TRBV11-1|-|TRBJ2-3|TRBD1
CASSAWTGTDTDTQYF
TGTGCCAGCAGCGCCTGGACAGGGACCGACACAGATACGCAGTATTTT
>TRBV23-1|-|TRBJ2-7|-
CASSHILGHTSYEQYF
TGCGCCAGCAGTCATATCCTCGGACACACCTCCTACGAGCAGTACTTC
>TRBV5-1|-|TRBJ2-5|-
CASSFAGPRRETQYF
TGCGCCAGCAGCTTTGCGGGCCCCAGGCGAGAGACCCAGTACTTC
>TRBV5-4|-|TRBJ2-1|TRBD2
CASSSTSGGGNEQFF
TGTGCCAGCAGTTCGACTAGCGGTGGTGGCAATGAGCAGTTCTTC
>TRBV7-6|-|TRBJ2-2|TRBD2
CASSLGTSGSSGELFF
TGTGCCAGCAGCCTCGGGACTAGCGGGAGTTCCGGGGAGCTGTTTTTT
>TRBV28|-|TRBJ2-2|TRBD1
CASRTVTGLAGELFF
TGTGCCAGCAGGACGGTGACAGGGCTTGCCGGGGAGCTGTTTTTT
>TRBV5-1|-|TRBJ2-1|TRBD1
CASSYDATTGATFF
TGCGCCAGCAGCTACGACGCCACTACAGGGGCCACGTTCTTC
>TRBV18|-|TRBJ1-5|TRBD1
CASSYLQGSNQPQHF
TGTGCCAGCTCGTACTTACAGGGGAGCAATCAGCCCCAGCATTTT
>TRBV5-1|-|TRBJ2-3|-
CASSLVRGRTDTQYF
TGCGCCAGCAGCTTGGTTAGGGGCCGCACAGATACGCAGTATTTT
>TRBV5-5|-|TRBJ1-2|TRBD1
CASSLARTGTLNYGYTF
TGTGCCAGCAGCTTGGCCCGGACAGGGACTTTGAACTATGGCTACACCTTC
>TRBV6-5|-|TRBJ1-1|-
CASSSPGGVNTEAFF
TGTGCCAGCAGTTCCCCCGGAGGGGTGAACACTGAAGCTTTCTTT
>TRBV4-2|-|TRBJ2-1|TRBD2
CASSQDRASGPVFF
TGTGCCAGCAGCCAAGATAGGGCTAGCGGCCCCGTGTTCTTC
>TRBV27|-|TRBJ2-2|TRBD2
CASSPPSGRAGGELFF
TGTGCCAGCAGTCCACCTTCGGGGAGGGCGGGCGGGGAGCTGTTTTTT
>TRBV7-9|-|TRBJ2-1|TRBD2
CASSRRVSGNNEQFF
TGTGCCAGCAGCAGAAGGGTGAGCGGGAACAATGAGCAGTTCTTC
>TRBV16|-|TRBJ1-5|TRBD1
CASSQGTGENQPQHF
TGTGCCAGCAGCCAAGGGACAGGGGAGAATCAGCCCCAGCATTTT
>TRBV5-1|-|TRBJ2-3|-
CASTLTGAGATDTQYF
TGCGCCAGCACCCTAACCGGGGCGGGGGCGACAGATACGCAGTATTTT
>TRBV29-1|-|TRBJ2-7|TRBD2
CSVREGSYEQYF
TGCAGCGTCCGGGAGGGCTCCTACGAGCAGTACTTC
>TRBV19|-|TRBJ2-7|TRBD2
CASSPRLAGFSYEQYF
TGTGCCAGTAGTCCGCGACTAGCGGGGTTCTCCTACGAGCAGTACTTC
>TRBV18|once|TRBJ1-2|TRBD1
CASSPDRGGNGYTF
TGTGCCAGCTCCCCGGACAGGGGAGGAAATGGCTACACCTTC
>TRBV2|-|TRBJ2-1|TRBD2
CASSATAGGVGEQFF
TGTGCCAGCAGCGCGACTGCGGGAGGCGTGGGTGAGCAGTTCTTC
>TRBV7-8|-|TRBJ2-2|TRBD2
CASSLARGTSGRGITGELFF
TGTGCCAGCAGCTTAGCAAGGGGGACTAGCGGGAGAGGGATCACCGGGGAGCTGTTTTTT
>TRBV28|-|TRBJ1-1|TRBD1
CASSLILTGMNTEAFF
TGTGCCAGCAGTTTAATTCTGACAGGGATGAACACTGAAGCTTTCTTT
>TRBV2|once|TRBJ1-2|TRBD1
CASSVDRGGSGYTF
TGTGCCAGCAGTGTAGACAGGGGTGGTTCTGGCTACACCTTC
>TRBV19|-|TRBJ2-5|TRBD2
CASKNRREGRETQYF
TGTGCCAGTAAGAATAGGCGGGAGGGCCGTGAGACCCAGTACTTC
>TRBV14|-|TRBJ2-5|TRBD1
CASSQSGTGFATQYF
TGTGCCAGCAGCCAGTCCGGGACAGGGTTTGCGACCCAGTACTTC
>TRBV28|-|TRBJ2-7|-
CASSRAGQGDYEQYF
TGTGCCAGCAGCCGCGCGGGGCAGGGAGACTACGAGCAGTACTTC
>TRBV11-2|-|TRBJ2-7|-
CASSLAGFRYRTYEQYF
TGTGCCAGCAGCTTAGCGGGTTTCCGGTACCGAACGTACGAGCAGTACTTC
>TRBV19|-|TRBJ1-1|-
CASSTTRNTEAFF
TGTGCCAGTAGTACGACAAGGAACACTGAAGCTTTCTTT
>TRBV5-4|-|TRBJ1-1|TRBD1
CASTLRSGGTVITEAFF
TGTGCCAGCACCTTGCGTAGTGGGGGGACAGTGATCACTGAAGCTTTCTTT
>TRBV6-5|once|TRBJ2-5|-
CASRGEETQYF
TGTGCCAGCAGGGGAGAAGAGACCCAGTACTTC
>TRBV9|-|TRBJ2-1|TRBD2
CASSVVGAGGDNEQFF
TGTGCCAGCAGCGTAGTAGGAGCGGGAGGGGACAATGAGCAGTTCTTC
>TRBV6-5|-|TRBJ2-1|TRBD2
CASTGLAGGNEQFF
TGTGCCAGCACCGGACTAGCGGGAGGCAATGAGCAGTTCTTC
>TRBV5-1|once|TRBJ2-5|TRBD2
CASSLVRTSGRRRGEETQYF
TGCGCCAGCAGCTTGGTCCGGACTAGCGGGAGGAGGCGGGGGGAAGAGACCCAGTACTTC